This T cell receptor beta chain was retrieved from a study of control samples from healthy donors and cancer patients. CDR1 is SGHTA and CDR2 is FQGNSA in the germline V gene. Trimming shortened V by 5 bases and J by 1 base, and 12 bases separated the two germline ends. This CDR3 is built from 15 residues. This table comes from immunoSEQ multiplex PCR, and its TCRdb copy is limited to in-frame clones, with some not included. The data hold about 98,000 clones, with about 91% observed a single time. The rearrangement uses TRBV7-2 and TRBJ1-3, with D perhaps TRBD1 (6 bases). Sequencing used blood. The TCR originated in a woman in her late teens or twenties in good health. CDR3: CASSPVQGSGNTIYF. The CDR3, as DNA: TGTGCCAGCAGCCCCGTACAGGGATCTGGAAACACCATATATTTT.